This is a list of T cell receptor beta chains from one sample in a study of metastatic and nonmetastatic thyroid tumors. TCRdb called clones again from the PCR reads with MiXCR. The sample holds 30,000 to 45,000 clones, around a third seen once. Sequenced: tumor tissue. All receptors derive from a female donor with papillary thyroid cancer or a benign thyroid nodule (not recorded which). Some clones in this sample may be carry-over from other donors' samples. The CDR3 runs from the conserved cysteine through the conserved F or W. Each record gives: clone size, V gene, D gene, J gene, CDR3 protein, CDR3 DNA. A D gene is named only where the DNA matches it firmly. Rows give clone size only sometimes, using once, few, many, or a class for an expanded clone.

few	TRBV2	TRBD2	TRBJ2-1	CASTTASGTNEQFF	TGTGCCAGCACCACGGCTAGCGGGACGAATGAGCAGTTCTTC
.	TRBV5-1	TRBD1	TRBJ2-3	CASSTGVTTDTQYF	TGCGCCAGCAGCACAGGGGTTACCACAGATACGCAGTATTTT
.	TRBV5-1	TRBD2	TRBJ2-2	CASTPSGSFGTGELFF	TGCGCCAGCACTCCTAGCGGGAGCTTCGGCACCGGGGAGCTGTTTTTT
.	TRBV5-1	.	TRBJ2-7	CASSLGAFPYEQYF	TGCGCCAGCAGCTTGGGGGCTTTTCCCTACGAGCAGTACTTC
few	TRBV10-1	.	TRBJ1-3	CASSATSGNTIYF	TGCGCCAGCAGTGCCACCTCTGGAAACACCATATATTTT
.	TRBV6-1	TRBD1	TRBJ2-7	CASSEAQGAGSYEQYF	TGTGCCAGCAGTGAAGCGCAGGGGGCGGGCTCCTACGAGCAGTACTTC
.	TRBV5-1	.	TRBJ2-5	CASSLETAQETQYF	TGCGCCAGCAGCTTGGAGACAGCTCAAGAGACCCAGTACTTC
.	TRBV6-1	TRBD2	TRBJ2-1	CASSPGTSGRSEQFF	TGTGCCAGCAGTCCAGGGACTAGCGGGAGGTCTGAGCAGTTCTTC
.	TRBV5-1	TRBD1	TRBJ2-2	CASSQTGETGELFF	TGCGCCAGCAGCCAGACAGGGGAGACCGGGGAGCTGTTTTTT
few	TRBV6-1	TRBD1	TRBJ1-2	CASSGQEGVGYTF	TGTGCCAGCAGCGGACAGGAAGGGGTAGGCTACACCTTC
.	TRBV4-3	TRBD1	TRBJ1-1	CASSEGTGGKEGAFF	TGCGCCAGCAGCGAAGGGACAGGGGGAAAGGAGGGTGCTTTCTTT
.	TRBV6-1	TRBD2	TRBJ2-5	CASRGTSGEETQYF	TGTGCCAGCAGGGGGACTAGCGGAGAAGAGACCCAGTACTTC
.	TRBV20-1	TRBD2	TRBJ2-1	CSAHKREGYNEQFF	TGCAGTGCTCACAAGCGGGAGGGGTACAATGAGCAGTTCTTC
once	TRBV11-3	.	TRBJ2-7	CASSWNGASYEQYF	TGTGCCAGCAGCTGGAACGGGGCTTCCTACGAGCAGTACTTC
.	TRBV5-1	.	TRBJ2-7	CASSLGRGLYF	TGCGCCAGCAGCTTGGGCCGCGGGCTGTACTTC
.	TRBV20-1	TRBD2	TRBJ2-1	CSARLADNEQFF	TGCAGTGCTAGACTAGCGGACAATGAGCAGTTCTTC
.	TRBV18	TRBD1	TRBJ1-2	CASSPPGQSYGYTF	TGTGCCAGCTCACCACCGGGACAGAGCTATGGCTACACCTTC
few	TRBV12-3/TRBV12-4	TRBD2	TRBJ2-5	CASSYSGGAWQTQYF	TGTGCCAGCAGTTATAGCGGGGGGGCTTGGCAGACCCAGTACTTC
few	TRBV19	.	TRBJ2-5	CASSTTGAETQYF	TGTGCCAGTAGCACGACAGGAGCAGAGACCCAGTACTTC
.	TRBV3-1	TRBD1	TRBJ2-5	CASSQDLSGQGETQYF	TGTGCCAGCAGCCAAGATCTCTCCGGACAGGGAGAGACCCAGTACTTC
.	TRBV6-1	.	TRBJ1-1	CASSEFRQGRGAFF	TGTGCCAGCAGTGAATTCAGGCAGGGACGGGGAGCTTTCTTT
few	TRBV27	.	TRBJ1-5	CASRKGGVQNQPQHF	TGTGCCAGCAGAAAGGGCGGGGTCCAGAATCAGCCCCAGCATTTT
many	TRBV6-1	.	TRBJ2-6	CASSETGTGANVLTF	TGTGCCAGCAGCGAAACAGGGACCGGGGCCAACGTCCTGACTTTC
.	TRBV20-1	TRBD1	TRBJ1-2	CSAFAAGGLANYGYTF	TGCAGTGCTTTTGCGGCAGGGGGCCTAGCTAACTATGGCTACACCTTC
few	TRBV6-1	.	TRBJ1-6	CASTRVRGNSPLHF	TGTGCCAGCACGAGGGTCAGGGGTAATTCACCCCTCCACTTT
.	TRBV6-1	TRBD2	TRBJ2-7	CASSRRLALLYEQYF	TGTGCCAGCAGTCGGCGACTAGCACTACTCTACGAGCAGTACTTC
few	TRBV4-1	.	TRBJ1-2	CASSSPSGRGYTF	TGCGCCAGCAGCTCCCCCAGCGGACGCGGCTACACCTTC
.	TRBV12-3/TRBV12-4	.	TRBJ1-1	CASSGVEAFF	TGTGCCAGCAGCGGGGTTGAAGCTTTCTTT
few	TRBV28	.	TRBJ1-6	CASSLEKGTYNSPLHF	TGTGCCAGCAGTTTAGAGAAGGGGACCTATAATTCACCCCTCCACTTT
.	TRBV18	.	TRBJ1-1	CASSPPSTGRNTEAFF	TGTGCCAGCTCCCCTCCCAGTACCGGTAGGAACACTGAAGCTTTCTTT
.	TRBV5-8	.	TRBJ2-7	CASSWVPWDEQYF	TGTGCCAGCAGCTGGGTCCCCTGGGACGAGCAGTACTTC
.	TRBV5-8	.	TRBJ1-4	CASSFLQGGEKLFF	TGTGCCAGCAGCTTTTTGCAGGGTGGTGAAAAACTGTTTTTT
.	TRBV15	TRBD2	TRBJ2-1	CATSRDTAGEEDEQFF	TGTGCCACCAGCAGAGATACCGCGGGAGAAGAGGATGAGCAGTTCTTC
.	TRBV4-3	.	TRBJ1-1	CASSQTALVTEAFF	TGCGCCAGCAGCCAAACGGCGCTGGTCACTGAAGCTTTCTTT
.	TRBV7-8	TRBD1	TRBJ1-1	CASRGTGAYTEAFF	TGTGCCAGCAGGGGGACAGGGGCGTACACTGAAGCTTTCTTT
few	TRBV28	TRBD2	TRBJ2-7	CASSFVSGTDEQYF	TGTGCCAGCAGTTTTGTTAGCGGGACTGACGAGCAGTACTTC
few	TRBV5-1	.	TRBJ2-3	CASSLLTPDTQYF	TGCGCCAGCAGCCTCCTTACACCAGATACGCAGTATTTT
.	TRBV6-1	TRBD2	TRBJ2-1	CASSLPSGRTSYNEQFF	TGTGCCAGCAGCCTTCCTAGCGGGAGGACGTCCTACAATGAGCAGTTCTTC
.	TRBV20-1	.	TRBJ2-1	CSARDLQERINEQFF	TGCAGTGCTAGAGACCTCCAGGAACGGATAAATGAGCAGTTCTTC
.	TRBV11-2	TRBD2	TRBJ2-3	CASSLGGFADTQYF	TGTGCCAGCAGCTTGGGGGGGTTCGCAGATACGCAGTATTTT
.	TRBV7-2	.	TRBJ2-2	CASSLVGNTGELFF	TGTGCCAGCAGCTTAGTCGGGAACACCGGGGAGCTGTTTTTT
few	TRBV6-1	TRBD1	TRBJ1-2	CASSQQGFNYGYTF	TGTGCCAGCAGTCAACAGGGGTTTAACTATGGCTACACCTTC
few	TRBV11-2	.	TRBJ1-1	CASSLYQRTEAFF	TGTGCCAGCAGCTTATACCAGAGAACTGAAGCTTTCTTT
.	TRBV24-1	TRBD2	TRBJ2-1	CATSEGTSGRNEQFF	TGTGCCACCAGTGAGGGGACTAGCGGGAGAAATGAGCAGTTCTTC
few	TRBV10-2	.	TRBJ1-5	CASSEVVQPQHF	TGCGCCAGCAGTGAAGTGGTACAGCCCCAGCATTTT
.	TRBV24-1	.	TRBJ2-3	CATSDSPFDTQYF	TGTGCCACCAGTGATTCGCCTTTCGATACGCAGTATTTT
.	TRBV5-5	.	TRBJ2-7	CASSRHQAHYEQYF	TGTGCCAGCAGCCGCCACCAGGCGCACTACGAGCAGTACTTC
.	TRBV6-2/TRBV6-3	.	TRBJ2-6	CASSYRGSGANVLTF	TGTGCCAGCAGTTACAGGGGAAGCGGGGCCAACGTCCTGACTTTC
few	TRBV20-1	.	TRBJ1-1	CSASGQMNTEAFF	TGCAGTGCTAGCGGACAGATGAACACTGAAGCTTTCTTT
.	TRBV6-6	.	TRBJ2-7	CASSYFRDTTYEQYF	TGTGCCAGCAGTTATTTTAGGGATACCACCTACGAGCAGTACTTC